This entry concerns a single TCR beta chain. The sample comes from a study of blood T cell repertoires in COVID-19. Across the whole study: The cDNA or gDNA used as material had been derived from T cells, B-cell-depleted T cells, or PBMCs.

This table comes from immunoSEQ multiplex PCR, and its TCRdb copy is limited to in-frame clones, with some not included. The sample records hundreds of thousands of clones, 75% to 90% being singletons. The specimen sequenced was peripheral blood. This receptor was taken from a woman in her fifties or sixties who had recovered from COVID-19.

Written as DNA, the CDR3 is TGTGCCAGCAGCCACTCGGGGGGGAATACGCAGTATTTT. Its translation: CASSHSGGNTQYF. The chain joins TRBV6-6 to TRBJ2-3; TRBD2 matches 8 bases. The CDR3 spans 13 residues. Germline CDR1 MNHNY, CDR2 SVGAGI (reference sequence). The V and J ends lost 6 bases and 7 bases, in that order; junction bases with no gene match: 6.